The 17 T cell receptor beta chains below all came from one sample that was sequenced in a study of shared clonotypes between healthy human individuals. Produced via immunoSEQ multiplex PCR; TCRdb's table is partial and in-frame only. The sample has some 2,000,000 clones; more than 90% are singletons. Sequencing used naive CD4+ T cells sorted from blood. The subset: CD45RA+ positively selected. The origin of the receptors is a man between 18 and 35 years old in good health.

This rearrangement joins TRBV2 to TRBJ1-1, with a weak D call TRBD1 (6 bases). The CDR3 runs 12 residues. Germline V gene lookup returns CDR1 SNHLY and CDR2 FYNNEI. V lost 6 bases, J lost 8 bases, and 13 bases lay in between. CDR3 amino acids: CASRATGHEAFF. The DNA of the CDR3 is TGTGCCAGCAGGGCAACAGGGCACGAAGCTTTCTTT.

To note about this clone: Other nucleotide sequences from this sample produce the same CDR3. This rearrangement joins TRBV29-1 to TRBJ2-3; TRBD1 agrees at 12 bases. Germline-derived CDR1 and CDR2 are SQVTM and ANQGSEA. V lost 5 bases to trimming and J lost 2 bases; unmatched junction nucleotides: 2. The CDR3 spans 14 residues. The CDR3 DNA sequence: TGCAGCGTTAGGGACAGGGGGCCCACAGATACGCAGTATTTT. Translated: CSVRDRGPTDTQYF.

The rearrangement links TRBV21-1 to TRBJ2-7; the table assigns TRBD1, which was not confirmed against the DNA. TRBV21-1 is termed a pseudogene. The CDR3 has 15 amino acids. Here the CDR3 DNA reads TGTGCCAGCAGCAAAGGGGGCAGGAGATCCTACGAGCAGTACTTC. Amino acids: CASSKGGRRSYEQYF.

CDR3 sequence (DNA): TGTGCCAGCAGCCCGGGCGGGAGTACCCCAGATACGCAGTATTTT. Translated, it gives CASSPGGSTPDTQYF. This chain joins TRBV9 and TRBJ2-3; 7 nucleotides agree with TRBD2. The CDR3 contains 15 residues. Germline trimming cut 4 bases from V and 4 bases from J; bases unmatched to any gene: 9. CDR1 is SGDLS and CDR2 is YYNGEE in the germline V gene.

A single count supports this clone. As DNA, the CDR3 is TGCGCCAGCAGCGTCAAGCCAGGGTGGAGCACAGATACGCAGTATTTT. Translating gives CASSVKPGWSTDTQYF. The chain links TRBV5-1 to TRBJ2-3; D perhaps matches TRBD1 (5 bases). This CDR3 spans 16 amino acids. Per the germline V gene, CDR1 is SGHRS and CDR2 is YFSETQ. V was pared by 4 bases and J by 0 bases, with 15 bases between. Drawing the rest from reference TRBV5-1 and TRBJ2-3, the complete variable domain is KAGVTQTPRYLIKTRGQQVTLSCSPISGHRSVSWYQQTPGQGLQFLFEYFSETQRNKGNFPGRFSGRQFSNSRSEMNVSTLELGDSALYLCASSVKPGWSTDTQYFGPGTRLTVL.

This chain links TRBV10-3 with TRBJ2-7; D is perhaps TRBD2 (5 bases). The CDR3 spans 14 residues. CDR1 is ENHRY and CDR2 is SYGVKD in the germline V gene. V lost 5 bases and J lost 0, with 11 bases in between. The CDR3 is CAISFGDYSYEQYF. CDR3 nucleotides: TGTGCCATCAGTTTCGGTGACTACTCCTACGAGCAGTACTTC.

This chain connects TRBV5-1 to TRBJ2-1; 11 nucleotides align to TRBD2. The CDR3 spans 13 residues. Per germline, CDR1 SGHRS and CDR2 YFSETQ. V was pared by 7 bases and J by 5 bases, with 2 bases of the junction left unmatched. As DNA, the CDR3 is TGCGCCAGCGGGACTAGCGGCGACAATGAGCAGTTCTTC. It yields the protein CASGTSGDNEQFF.

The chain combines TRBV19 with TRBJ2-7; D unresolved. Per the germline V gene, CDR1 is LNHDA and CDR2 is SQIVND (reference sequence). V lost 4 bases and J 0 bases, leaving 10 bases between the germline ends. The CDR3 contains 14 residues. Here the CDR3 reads CASSTPGDSYEQYF. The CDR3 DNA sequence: TGTGCCAGTAGTACCCCCGGCGACTCCTACGAGCAGTACTTC.

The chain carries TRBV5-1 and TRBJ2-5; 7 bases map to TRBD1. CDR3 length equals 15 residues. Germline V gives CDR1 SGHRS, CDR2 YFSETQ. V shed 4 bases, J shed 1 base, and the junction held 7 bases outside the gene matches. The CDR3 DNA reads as TGCGCCAGCAGCACCACAGGGGCGGGCCAAGAGACCCAGTACTTC. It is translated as CASSTTGAGQETQYF. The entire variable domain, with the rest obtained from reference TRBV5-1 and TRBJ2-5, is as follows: KAGVTQTPRYLIKTRGQQVTLSCSPISGHRSVSWYQQTPGQGLQFLFEYFSETQRNKGNFPGRFSGRQFSNSRSEMNVSTLELGDSALYLCASSTTGAGQETQYFGPGTRLLVL.

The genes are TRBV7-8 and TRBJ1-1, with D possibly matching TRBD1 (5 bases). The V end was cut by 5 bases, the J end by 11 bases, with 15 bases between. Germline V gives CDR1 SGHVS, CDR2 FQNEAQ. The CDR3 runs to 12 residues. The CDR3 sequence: CASSPGRVDAFF. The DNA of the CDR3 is TGTGCCAGCAGCCCGGGGCGAGTGGATGCTTTCTTT.

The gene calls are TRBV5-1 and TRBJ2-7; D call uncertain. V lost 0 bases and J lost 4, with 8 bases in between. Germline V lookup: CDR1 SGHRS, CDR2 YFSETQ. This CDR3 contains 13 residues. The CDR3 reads CASSLVESYEQYF. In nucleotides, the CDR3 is TGCGCCAGCAGCTTGGTGGAGAGTTACGAGCAGTACTTC.

CDR3 nucleotides: TGTGCCAGCAGCTCGTGGGGAGATACGCAGTATTTT. As protein: CASSSWGDTQYF. V usage is TRBV5-5 and J usage is TRBJ2-3; no clear D gene. The CDR3 is made up of 12 amino acids. V lost 3 bases, J lost 5 bases, and 7 bases lay in between. Germline CDR1 is SGHKS and CDR2 is YYEKEE (reference sequence). Using reference TRBV5-5 and TRBJ2-3 for the parts outside the CDR3, the full variable domain is DAGVTQSPTHLIKTRGQQVTLRCSPISGHKSVSWYQQVLGQGPQFIFQYYEKEERGRGNFPDRFSARQFPNYSSELNVNALLLGDSALYLCASSSWGDTQYFGPGTRLTVL.

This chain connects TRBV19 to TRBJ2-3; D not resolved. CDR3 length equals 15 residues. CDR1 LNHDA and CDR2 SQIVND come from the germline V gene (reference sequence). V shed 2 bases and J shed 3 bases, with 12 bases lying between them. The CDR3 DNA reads TGTGCCAGTAGTATAAGTTGGCGTCAGACAGATACGCAGTATTTT. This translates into CASSISWRQTDTQYF. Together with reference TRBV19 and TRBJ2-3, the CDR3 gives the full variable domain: DGGITQSPKYLFRKEGQNVTLSCEQNLNHDAMYWYRQDPGQGLRLIYYSQIVNDFQKGDIAEGYSVSREKKESFPLTVTSAQKNPTAFYLCASSISWRQTDTQYFGPGTRLTVL.

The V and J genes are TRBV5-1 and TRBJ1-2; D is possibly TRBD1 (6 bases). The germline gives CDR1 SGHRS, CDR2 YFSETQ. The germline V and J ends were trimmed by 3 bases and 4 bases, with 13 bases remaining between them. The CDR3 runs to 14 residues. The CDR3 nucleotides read TGCGCCAGCAGCTCCGGGGGCGACCCCTATGGCTACACCTTC. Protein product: CASSSGGDPYGYTF.

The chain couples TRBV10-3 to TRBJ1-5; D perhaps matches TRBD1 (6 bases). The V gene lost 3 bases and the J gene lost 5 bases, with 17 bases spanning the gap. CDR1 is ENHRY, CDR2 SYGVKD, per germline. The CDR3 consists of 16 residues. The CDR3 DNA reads TGTGCCATCAGTGACTCGGGGGGCCTCTTCGATCAGCCCCAGCATTTT. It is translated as CAISDSGGLFDQPQHF.

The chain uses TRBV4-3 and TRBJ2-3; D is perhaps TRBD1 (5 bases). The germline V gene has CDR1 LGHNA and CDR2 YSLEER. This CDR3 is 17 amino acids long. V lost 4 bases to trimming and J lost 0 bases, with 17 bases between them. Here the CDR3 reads CASSLIRKGYSTDTQYF. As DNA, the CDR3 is TGCGCCAGCAGCCTTATAAGAAAGGGGTATAGCACAGATACGCAGTATTTT.

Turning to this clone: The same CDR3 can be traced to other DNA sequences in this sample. CDR3 residues: CSASVNEQFF. In DNA form, the CDR3 reads TGCAGTGCTAGCGTAAATGAGCAGTTCTTC. The V gene is TRBV20-1, the J gene TRBJ2-1; D gene unclear. Germline CDR1 is DFQATT and CDR2 is SNEGSKA (reference sequence). The ends were cut back, 3 bases at V and 7 bases at J, with 4 bases in the middle. The CDR3 sequence is 10 residues long.